Each of the 3 T cell receptor beta chains below was sequenced from the same sample in a study of human T cells and chemical hapten exposure. TCRdb processed the RACE reads anew with MiXCR; each CDR3 protein has one entry. Of approximately 160,000 distinct CDR3 sequences in the sample, 25% to 30% are singletons; the top ten hold under 2.5%. The time point: patch test 3, about 24 weeks after DPC sensitization. The treatment denotes: therapeutic diphenylcyclopropenone sensitization with weekly scalp DPC. The sequences come from whole blood, collected in connection with sensitization to the hapten diphenylcyclopropenone (DPC). Receptors originate from a young woman with alopecia areata. Some clones in this sample may be carry-over from other donors' samples.

The chain couples TRBV7-8 to TRBJ2-1; TRBD1 aligns across 10 bases. This CDR3 region has 16 residues. From germline, CDR1 is SGHVS and CDR2 FQNEAQ. V trimming: 4 bases; J trimming: 9 bases; junction bases outside the gene matches: 12. Here the CDR3 reads CASSWSTGTGEIEQFF. CDR3 nucleotide sequence: TGTGCCAGCAGCTGGAGTACCGGGACAGGGGAGATTGAGCAGTTCTTC.

This clonotype has more than one count but fewer than ten. The gene calls are TRBV21-1 and TRBJ1-5; no check of the table's D call, TRBD1, against the DNA was made. TRBV21-1 is tagged as a pseudogene. The CDR3 extends over 17 amino acids. CDR3 in amino acids: CASSKPRQGPKYQPQHF. CDR3 DNA: TGTGCCAGCAGCAAACCGAGACAGGGCCCCAAGTACCAGCCCCAGCATTTT.

This clonotype was seen a few times. The gene calls are TRBV19 and TRBJ2-3; the match to TRBD1 covers 9 bases. The CDR3 contains 15 residues. Germline V gene lookup returns CDR1 LNHDA and CDR2 SQIVND (reference sequence). The V and J ends lost 7 bases and 5 bases, in that order; junction bases with no gene match: 10. CDR3 in DNA: TGTGCCAGTACCAACTACAGGGGGCGTAGAGATACGCAGTATTTT. Translation gives CASTNYRGRRDTQYF.